Listed below are T cell receptor beta chains from one sample, sequenced in a study of blood T cell repertoires in COVID-19. Repertoires were generated with immunoSEQ multiplex PCR, while TCRdb's copy carries only in-frame clones and drops some. The sample contains about 59,000 clones, about 87% of which appear only once. Specimen: peripheral blood. These receptors all come from a man aged 55 to 70 with active or convalescent COVID-19. The CDR3 runs from the conserved cysteine through the conserved F or W. D genes are given only for firm matches. A row's size may be missing; if present it is once, few, many or a size class.

>TRBV11-2|-|TRBJ1-6|-
TGTGCCAGCAGCATACAGGGATTACATAATTCACCCCTCCACTTT
CASSIQGLHNSPLHF
>TRBV11-2|-|TRBJ2-3|once
TGTGCCAGCAGCTCATCAGCAGATACGCAGTATTTT
CASSSSADTQYF
>TRBV18|TRBD1|TRBJ1-1|-
TGTGCCAGCTCACCTGACAGGGGAAGGGCTGAAGCTTTCTTT
CASSPDRGRAEAFF
>TRBV11-2|-|TRBJ2-7|-
TGTGCCAGCAGCCGGGGGGCTTCCTCCTACGAGCAGTACTTC
CASSRGASSYEQYF
>TRBV18|TRBD1|TRBJ1-1|-
TGTGCCAGCTCACCAAATGACAGGGGTGCATTTCAAGCTTTCTTT
CASSPNDRGAFQAFF
>TRBV3-1/TRBV3-2|TRBD1|TRBJ2-7|-
TGTGCCAGCAGCTCTTCATTCAAGACAGGGAACGCCTACGAGCAGTACTTC
CASSSSFKTGNAYEQYF
>TRBV10-1|TRBD1|TRBJ2-1|-
TGCGCCAGCAGAGACAGGGTCAGGTATCTAGATGAGCAGTTCTTC
CASRDRVRYLDEQFF
>TRBV10-3|TRBD1|TRBJ1-3|once
TGTGCCATAAAACAGGGGGCAGCTGGAAACACCATATATTTT
CAIKQGAAGNTIYF
>TRBV11-2|-|TRBJ2-5|few
TGTGCCAGCAGCTTAGTGTTTCCGACTTCCCAGGAGACCCAGTACTTC
CASSLVFPTSQETQYF
>TRBV7-3|-|TRBJ2-1|-
TGTGCCAGCAGCCAACAACCTGACGCGGGCTACAATGAGCAGTTCTTC
CASSQQPDAGYNEQFF
>TRBV5-4|-|TRBJ1-1|-
TGTGCCAGCAGTCGTGAACAGGGGAACACTGAAGCTTTCTTT
CASSREQGNTEAFF
>TRBV19|-|TRBJ1-1|-
TGTGCCAGTAGTTCCAACTTGAACACTGAAGCTTTCTTT
CASSSNLNTEAFF
>TRBV3-1/TRBV3-2|TRBD1|TRBJ1-2|-
TGTGCCAGCAGAAACTCCGGGACAGCCTTAGTAGGCTACACCTTC
CASRNSGTALVGYTF
>TRBV6-6|-|TRBJ2-7|-
TGTGCCAGCAGGGAGACTGGAACTGGAGCCGACGAGCAGTACTTC
CASRETGTGADEQYF
>TRBV5-1|-|TRBJ1-3|-
TGCGCCAGCAGCTTGGCTCCCAGGGATGGAAACACCATATATTTT
CASSLAPRDGNTIYF
>TRBV5-1|TRBD1|TRBJ2-1|-
TGCGCCACTTACTCCGGGACAGGGAGGCTCAATGAGCAGTTCTTC
CATYSGTGRLNEQFF
>TRBV19|-|TRBJ2-7|-
TGTGCCACCGGGGAAGGGTTTATGGCCTACGAGCAGTACTTC
CATGEGFMAYEQYF
>TRBV29-1|TRBD2|TRBJ2-1|once
TGCAGCGTTGAAGGGTCTGCGGGAGGGCACGATGAGCAGTTCTTC
CSVEGSAGGHDEQFF
>TRBV24-1|TRBD2|TRBJ2-1|-
TGTGCCACCAGTGACACTAGCGGGGGGGTATACAATGAGCAGTTCTTC
CATSDTSGGVYNEQFF
>TRBV19|TRBD1|TRBJ1-5|once
TGTGCCAGTAGTCCAAGACAGGGAGGTAGATTCGGTCAGCCCCAGCATTTT
CASSPRQGGRFGQPQHF
>TRBV9|-|TRBJ1-6|-
TGTGCCAGCAGCGTAGACGACGACAGATCACCCCTCCACTTT
CASSVDDDRSPLHF
>TRBV3-1/TRBV3-2|-|TRBJ2-3|-
TGTGCCAGCAGCCACGGACTACCAACGCAGTATTTT
CASSHGLPTQYF
>TRBV27|-|TRBJ2-1|-
TGTGCCAGCAGTTTATCGAGGGAGTATGAGCAGTTCTTC
CASSLSREYEQFF
>TRBV11-2|-|TRBJ2-1|-
TGTGCCAGCAGCTTACGGGTTCAAACCTTTAATGAGCAGTTCTTC
CASSLRVQTFNEQFF
>TRBV28|-|TRBJ2-7|-
TGTGCCAGCAGTTCAGGGTCCGAGCAGTACTTC
CASSSGSEQYF
>TRBV19|TRBD1|TRBJ2-6|-
TGTGCCAGTAGTAAAACAGGGGCAGGGGCCAACGTCCTGACTTTC
CASSKTGAGANVLTF
>TRBV15|-|TRBJ1-5|-
TGTGCCACCAGCACCCGGACGGTGAGGACAGCCCAGCATTTT
CATSTRTVRTAQHF
>TRBV4-2|-|TRBJ2-2|-
TGTGCCAGCAGCCAAGGAGCGCCGAACACCGGGGAGCTGTTTTTT
CASSQGAPNTGELFF
>TRBV9|TRBD1|TRBJ1-1|-
TGTGCCAGCAGCCCACAGGGGGCTAACACTGAAGCTTTCTTT
CASSPQGANTEAFF
>TRBV7-3|TRBD1|TRBJ2-1|-
TGTGCCAGCAGCTTCGGGCAGGGGGTTCGAAATGAGCAGTTCTTC
CASSFGQGVRNEQFF
>TRBV7-2|-|TRBJ2-5|once
TGTGCCAGCAGCACGGGGAGGGGGGGGCGGGGCCAGTACTTC
CASSTGRGGRGQYF
>TRBV27|-|TRBJ2-2|-
TGTGCCAGCAGTCCGACTCTAAGACTTAACACCGGGGAGCTGTTTTTT
CASSPTLRLNTGELFF
>TRBV7-2|TRBD1|TRBJ1-5|-
TGTGCCAGCAGCAAAAATCAGGGGGCGGTTCAGCCCCAGCATTTT
CASSKNQGAVQPQHF
>TRBV10-3|TRBD1|TRBJ2-7|-
TGTGCCATCAGTGAGGATTGGACAGGGTCGGGGGAGCAGTACTTC
CAISEDWTGSGEQYF
>TRBV18|-|TRBJ1-1|few
TGTGCCAGCATAAGACAGTCGTCCACTGAAGCTTTCTTT
CASIRQSSTEAFF
>TRBV13|TRBD2|TRBJ2-7|-
TGTGCCAGCAGCGACACCACGGGACGGGAGGCCCGGGAAGAGCAGTACTTC
CASSDTTGREAREEQYF
>TRBV19|-|TRBJ1-2|-
TGTGCCAGTAGTATCCAGGGTAGGCGCTACACCTTC
CASSIQGRRYTF